Listed below are T cell receptor beta chains from one sample, sequenced in a study of blood T cell repertoires in COVID-19. TCRdb's table, derived via immunoSEQ multiplex PCR, lists solely in-frame clones and lacks some. The table has about 280,000 clones, over 80% seen once; the top ten hold 4.1%. Sample: PBMCs or T cells enriched from blood (not recorded which). Receptor source: a woman aged 25 to 39 with acute COVID-19. Both conserved end residues are part of each CDR3. The D gene is left open where the match is weak. The size field is filled for only some rows; it gives once, few, many or a size class.

>TRBD2|TRBJ2-7|TRBV6-1|few
CASSELAGGASNEQYF
TGTGCCAGCAGTGAATTAGCGGGAGGTGCGTCCAACGAGCAGTACTTC
>NA|TRBJ2-3|TRBV28|NA
CASTGDAADTQYF
TGTGCCAGCACGGGAGACGCGGCAGATACGCAGTATTTT
>NA|TRBJ2-2|TRBV7-9|NA
CASSLAGPVTGELFF
TGTGCCAGCAGCTTAGCGGGCCCCGTCACCGGGGAGCTGTTTTTT
>TRBD2|TRBJ2-7|TRBV6-2/TRBV6-3|NA
CASSVLAGTVFQQYF
TGTGCCAGCAGTGTATTAGCGGGAACAGTCTTTCAGCAGTACTTC
>NA|TRBJ1-4|TRBV10-3|NA
CAISDRFEKLFF
TGTGCCATCAGTGACAGATTTGAAAAACTGTTTTTT
>NA|TRBJ1-1|TRBV15|NA
CATSRDTGSTEAFF
TGTGCCACCAGCAGAGACACAGGGAGCACTGAAGCTTTCTTT
>TRBD2|TRBJ2-3|TRBV9|NA
CASSSAGVSTDTQYF
TGTGCCAGCAGCTCCGCGGGAGTGAGCACAGATACGCAGTATTTT
>TRBD1|TRBJ2-7|TRBV6-5|few
CASRPGQNSYEQYF
TGTGCCAGCAGACCGGGACAGAACTCCTACGAGCAGTACTTC
>NA|TRBJ2-5|TRBV29-1|NA
CSVVQGGTETQYF
TGCAGCGTCGTGCAGGGGGGAACGGAGACCCAGTACTTC
>NA|TRBJ2-3|TRBV7-8|NA
CASSRRRVFFLTDTQYF
TGTGCCAGCAGCCGCCGCAGGGTATTTTTTTTAACAGATACGCAGTATTTT
>TRBD1|TRBJ2-7|TRBV10-2|NA
CASTAGGYEQYF
TGCGCCAGCACGGCAGGGGGCTACGAGCAGTACTTC
>TRBD1|TRBJ1-1|TRBV19|once
CASNHRGQTSAVYTEAFF
TGTGCCAGCAATCATCGGGGACAGACTTCGGCGGTGTACACTGAAGCTTTCTTT
>TRBD2|TRBJ2-3|TRBV6-6|NA
CASSRRPGLAGILTDTQYF
TGTGCCAGCAGTCGCCGGCCGGGACTAGCGGGAATCCTCACAGATACGCAGTATTTT
>NA|TRBJ1-5|TRBV19|NA
CASSIAGQSFNSNQPQHF
TGTGCCAGTAGTATAGCTGGACAGTCTTTTAATAGCAATCAGCCCCAGCATTTT
>TRBD1|TRBJ2-1|TRBV27|NA
CASRPNRDRYNEQFF
TGTGCCAGCAGACCCAACCGGGACAGGTACAATGAGCAGTTCTTC
>NA|TRBJ1-5|TRBV19|NA
CASRRNSYSNQPQHF
TGTGCCAGTAGACGGAACAGTTATAGCAATCAGCCCCAGCATTTT
>NA|TRBJ1-2|TRBV6-4|NA
CASSDSGASEGYTF
TGTGCCAGCAGTGACTCGGGGGCATCCGAGGGCTACACCTTC
>TRBD2|TRBJ2-1|TRBV2|few
CASSPGLARNYNEQFF
TGTGCCAGCAGTCCCGGACTAGCCCGCAATTACAATGAGCAGTTCTTC
>TRBD1|TRBJ2-2|TRBV13|NA
CASSLGQGANTGELFF
TGTGCCAGCAGCTTAGGACAGGGGGCGAACACCGGGGAGCTGTTTTTT
>NA|TRBJ2-7|TRBV6-5|NA
CASRPRGFGTYEQYF
TGTGCCAGCAGGCCTAGAGGGTTTGGTACCTACGAGCAGTACTTC
>TRBD1|TRBJ2-1|TRBV7-2|NA
CASSMGTGGAWNEQFF
TGTGCCAGCAGCATGGGGACAGGGGGCGCGTGGAATGAGCAGTTCTTC
>NA|TRBJ1-1|TRBV28|NA
CASSFVPQQFEAFF
TGTGCCAGCAGTTTTGTCCCCCAACAATTTGAAGCTTTCTTT
>NA|TRBJ2-1|TRBV5-1|NA
CASTPGLLSSYNEQFF
TGCGCCAGCACCCCGGGACTCCTAAGCTCCTACAATGAGCAGTTCTTC
>NA|TRBJ1-2|TRBV7-9|NA
CASSPRGGVYGYTF
TGTGCCAGCAGCCCCCGGGGAGGGGTATACGGCTACACCTTC
>TRBD2|TRBJ2-7|TRBV27|once
CASSSHHLAGEYEQYF
TGTGCCAGCAGTTCCCACCACCTAGCGGGAGAGTACGAGCAGTACTTC
>TRBD1|TRBJ2-2|TRBV28|NA
CASRLPISSRTGVTGELFF
TGTGCCAGCAGACTTCCCATCTCCAGTCGGACAGGGGTTACCGGGGAGCTGTTTTTT
>NA|TRBJ1-2|TRBV4-1|NA
CASSQDPLVSTYGYTF
TGCGCCAGCAGCCAAGATCCCCTAGTGAGCACCTATGGCTACACCTTC